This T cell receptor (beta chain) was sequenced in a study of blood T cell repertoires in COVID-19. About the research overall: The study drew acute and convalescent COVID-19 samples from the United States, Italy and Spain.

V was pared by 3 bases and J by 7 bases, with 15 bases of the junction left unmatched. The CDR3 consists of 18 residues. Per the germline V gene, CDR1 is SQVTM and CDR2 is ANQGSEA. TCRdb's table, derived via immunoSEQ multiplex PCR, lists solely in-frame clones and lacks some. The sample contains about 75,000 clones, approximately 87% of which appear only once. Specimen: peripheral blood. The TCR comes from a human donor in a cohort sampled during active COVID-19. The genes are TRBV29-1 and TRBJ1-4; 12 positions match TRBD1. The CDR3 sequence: CSVDRLGTGGYICEKLFF. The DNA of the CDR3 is TGCAGCGTTGATAGGCTCGGGACAGGGGGCTATATTTGTGAAAAACTGTTTTTT.